Ten or more counts support the clone carrying this TCR beta chain. Antigen: not known. This entry is derived from a study of Graves' ophthalmopathy and Graves' hyperthyroidism. Germline-derived CDR1 and CDR2 are KGHSH and LQKENI. The CDR3 extends over 13 amino acids. Trimming removed 4 bases from V and 8 bases from J; junction bases left unmatched: 7. If patients had other autoimmune diseases, uncontrolled infections, pregnancy or lactation, they were excluded. Diagnoses were established from clinical symptoms, serum thyroxine, TRAb, thyroid ultrasound and orbital computed tomography. Amplification of TCR beta CDR3 regions used RNA transcripts. An initial RT-PCR round employing HTBI primers preceded a second-round multiplex PCR. One entry per CDR3 protein, called by TCRdb with MiXCR from the multiplex PCR reads. The table records over 450,000 distinct CDR3 sequences, approximately 15% of them present only once.

Study results and caveats: Appearing in blood as well were most expanded thyroid clonotypes above 0.001 frequency.

The receptor was derived from a woman in her 30s with Graves' ophthalmopathy. V gene TRBV18 combines with J gene TRBJ1-2, with 7 nucleotides matching TRBD1. Sequencing input: blood. The CDR3 reads CASSQQGNSGYTF. CDR3 DNA: TGTGCCAGCTCACAACAGGGGAACTCAGGCTACACCTTC.